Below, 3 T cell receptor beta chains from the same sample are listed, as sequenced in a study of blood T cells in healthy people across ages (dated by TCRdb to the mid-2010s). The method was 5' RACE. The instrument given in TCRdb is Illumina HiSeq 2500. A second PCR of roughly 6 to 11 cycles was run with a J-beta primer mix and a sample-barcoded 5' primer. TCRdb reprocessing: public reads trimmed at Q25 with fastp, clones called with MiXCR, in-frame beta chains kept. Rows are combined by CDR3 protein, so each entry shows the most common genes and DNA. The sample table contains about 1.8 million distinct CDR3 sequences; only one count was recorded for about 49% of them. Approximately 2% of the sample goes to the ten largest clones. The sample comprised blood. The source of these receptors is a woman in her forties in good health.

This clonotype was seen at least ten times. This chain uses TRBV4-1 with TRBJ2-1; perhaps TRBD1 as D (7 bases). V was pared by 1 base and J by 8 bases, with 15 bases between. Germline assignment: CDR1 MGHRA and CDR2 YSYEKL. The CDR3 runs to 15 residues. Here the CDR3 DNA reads TGCGCCAGCAGCCAAGTCAGGGGGGCGAGCGATGAGCAGTTCTTC. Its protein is CASSQVRGASDEQFF.

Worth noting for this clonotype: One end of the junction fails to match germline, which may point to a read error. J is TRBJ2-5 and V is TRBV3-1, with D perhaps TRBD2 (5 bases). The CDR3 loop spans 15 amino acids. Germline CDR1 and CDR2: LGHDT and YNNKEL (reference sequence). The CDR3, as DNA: TGTGCCAGCAGTCAAGAGGGCTCTTCTCAAGAGACCCAGTACTTC. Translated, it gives CASSQEGSSQETQYF.

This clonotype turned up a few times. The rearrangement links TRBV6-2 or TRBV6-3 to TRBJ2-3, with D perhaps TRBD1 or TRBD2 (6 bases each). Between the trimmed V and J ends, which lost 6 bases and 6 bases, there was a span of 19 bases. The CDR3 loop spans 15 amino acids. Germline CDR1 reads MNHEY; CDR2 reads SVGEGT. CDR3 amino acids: CASSLQGRGGDTQYF. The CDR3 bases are TGTGCCAGCAGCCTTCAGGGAAGAGGGGGGGATACGCAGTATTTT.